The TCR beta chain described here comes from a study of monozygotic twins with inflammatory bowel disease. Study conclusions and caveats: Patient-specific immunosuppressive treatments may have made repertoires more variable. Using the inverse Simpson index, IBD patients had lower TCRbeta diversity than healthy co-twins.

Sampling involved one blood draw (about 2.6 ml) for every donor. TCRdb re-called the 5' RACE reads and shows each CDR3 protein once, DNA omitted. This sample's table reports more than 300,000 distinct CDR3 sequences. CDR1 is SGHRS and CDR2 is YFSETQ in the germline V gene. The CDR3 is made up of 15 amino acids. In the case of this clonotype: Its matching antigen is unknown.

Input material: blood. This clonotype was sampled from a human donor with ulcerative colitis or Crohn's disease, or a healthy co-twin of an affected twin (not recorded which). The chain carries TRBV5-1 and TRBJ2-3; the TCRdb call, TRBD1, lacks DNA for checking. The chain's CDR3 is CASSPTTGGADTQYF.